A selection of T cell receptor beta chains follows, all from one sample in a study of identical twins. In TCRdb, the 5' RACE reads were re-called with MiXCR into one record per CDR3 protein. The sample carries a few hundred thousand distinct CDR3 sequences, about 13% recorded once. The data were also submitted as part of a second study, on yellow fever vaccine responses in identical twins.

The sequencing input was memory (CD45RO+) T cells sorted from blood. The receptors were gathered from a woman aged 18-35 years in good health. Both conserved end residues are part of each CDR3. The D gene is left open where the match is weak. The size field is filled for only some rows; it gives once, few, many or a size class.

J | D | V | size | CDR3 | DNA
TRBJ1-2 | - | TRBV15 | - | CATSRDSQGNYGYTF | TGTGCCACCAGCAGAGATTCCCAGGGGAACTATGGCTACACCTTC
TRBJ2-1 | - | TRBV3-1 | - | CASSQTEHNEQFF | TGTGCCAGCAGCCAGACGGAACACAATGAGCAGTTCTTC
TRBJ1-1 | - | TRBV18 | few | CASSPNSGNTEAFF | TGTGCCAGCTCACCAAATTCGGGGAACACTGAAGCTTTCTTT
TRBJ2-5 | - | TRBV10-3 | few | CAIRDLAETQYF | TGTGCCATCCGGGACCTAGCAGAGACCCAGTACTTC
TRBJ1-5 | - | TRBV28 | - | CASTSLKGGTQPQHF | TGTGCCAGCACCTCCCTGAAGGGGGGAACTCAGCCCCAGCATTTT
TRBJ2-4 | TRBD2 | TRBV12-3/TRBV12-4 | - | CASSSGLAGGVAKNIQYF | TGTGCCAGCAGTTCGGGACTAGCGGGAGGGGTAGCCAAAAACATTCAGTACTTC
TRBJ2-7 | - | TRBV20-1 | few | CSARDFASVEQYF | TGCAGTGCTAGGGACTTCGCGTCGGTCGAGCAGTACTTC
TRBJ2-7 | - | TRBV28 | few | CASSLRGLAFSYEQYF | TGTGCCAGCAGCTTGAGGGGCCTAGCGTTCTCCTACGAGCAGTACTTC
TRBJ2-3 | TRBD2 | TRBV20-1 | few | CSAVHSAGPGTDTQYF | TGCAGTGCGGTTCACTCAGCGGGGCCAGGCACAGATACGCAGTATTTT
TRBJ2-3 | TRBD1 | TRBV30 | - | CAWSQTGFTDTQYF | TGTGCCTGGAGCCAGACAGGGTTTACAGATACGCAGTATTTT
TRBJ2-7 | - | TRBV6-2/TRBV6-3 | - | CASSYSKHRAQLYEQYF | TGTGCCAGCAGTTACTCGAAACACCGGGCGCAGTTGTACGAGCAGTACTTC
TRBJ2-1 | TRBD2 | TRBV7-2 | few | CASSSWTSGINEQFF | TGTGCCAGCAGCTCCTGGACTAGCGGAATCAATGAGCAGTTCTTC
TRBJ2-2 | - | TRBV12-3/TRBV12-4 | - | CASSSSSASAGELFF | TGTGCCAGCAGTTCTTCTAGCGCTAGCGCCGGGGAGCTGTTTTTT
TRBJ1-2 | - | TRBV30 | few | CAWSRDNYGYTF | TGTGCCTGGAGTAGGGACAACTATGGCTACACCTTC
TRBJ2-1 | - | TRBV7-2 | many | CASSLWGGAGEQFF | TGTGCCAGCAGCTTGTGGGGGGGCGCAGGTGAGCAGTTCTTC
TRBJ2-5 | TRBD2 | TRBV29-1 | many | CSVDAGRRVTQYF | TGCAGCGTTGATGCCGGGAGGAGGGTGACCCAGTACTTC
TRBJ1-2 | - | TRBV12-3/TRBV12-4 | - | CASASGGYYGYTF | TGTGCCAGCGCCTCCGGCGGATACTATGGCTACACCTTC
TRBJ2-1 | - | TRBV7-9 | - | CASSPVALGYNEQFF | TGTGCCAGCAGCCCTGTAGCCTTAGGGTACAATGAGCAGTTCTTC
TRBJ1-5 | - | TRBV12-3/TRBV12-4 | many | CASRFRGSNQPQHF | TGTGCCAGCAGATTCCGGGGTAGCAATCAGCCCCAGCATTTT
TRBJ2-7 | TRBD1 | TRBV28 | few | CASSLYGTGAYEQYF | TGTGCCAGCAGTTTATACGGGACAGGGGCTTACGAGCAGTACTTC
TRBJ1-4 | - | TRBV6-1 | - | CASSARPGEVEKLFF | TGTGCCAGCAGTGCCCGCCCGGGTGAGGTTGAAAAACTGTTTTTT
TRBJ2-3 | TRBD2 | TRBV7-3 | few | CASRIAGGPTDTQYF | TGTGCCAGCAGAATAGCGGGGGGGCCTACAGATACGCAGTATTTT
TRBJ2-4 | - | TRBV20-1 | few | CSASRQLAKNIQYF | TGCAGTGCTAGTAGACAGCTAGCCAAAAACATTCAGTACTTC
TRBJ2-4 | TRBD1 | TRBV6-1 | few | CASSKTGAGQNIQYF | TGTGCCAGCAGTAAGACAGGGGCAGGCCAAAACATTCAGTACTTC
TRBJ2-4 | TRBD2 | TRBV15 | - | CATSRKSSGGRAGNIQYF | TGTGCCACCAGCAGAAAAAGTAGTGGCGGGAGGGCCGGAAACATTCAGTACTTC
TRBJ2-1 | TRBD2 | TRBV20-1 | few | CSARHRLAGGLSSYNEQFF | TGCAGTGCTAGACACCGACTAGCGGGGGGCCTAAGCTCCTACAATGAGCAGTTCTTC
TRBJ2-5 | TRBD2 | TRBV7-2 | - | CASSIISGAETQYF | TGTGCCAGCAGCATCATAAGCGGGGCGGAGACCCAGTACTTC
TRBJ2-3 | - | TRBV18 | few | CASSPLGTAITDTQYF | TGTGCCAGCTCACCACTAGGGACGGCAATTACAGATACGCAGTATTTT
TRBJ2-7 | - | TRBV12-3/TRBV12-4 | - | CASSLRPGPSYEQYF | TGTGCCAGCAGTTTACGGCCAGGGCCGTCCTACGAGCAGTACTTC